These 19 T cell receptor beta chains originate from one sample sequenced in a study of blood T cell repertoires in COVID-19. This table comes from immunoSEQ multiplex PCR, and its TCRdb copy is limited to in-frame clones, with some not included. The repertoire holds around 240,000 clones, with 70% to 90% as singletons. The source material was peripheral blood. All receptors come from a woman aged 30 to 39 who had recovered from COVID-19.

The CDR3 DNA reads TGTGCCAGCAGCTTGGGCGCGATGACAGGTTACAATGAGCAGTTCTTC. Protein: CASSLGAMTGYNEQFF. The chain combines TRBV5-6 with TRBJ2-1; D perhaps matches TRBD1 (6 bases). V was pared by 0 bases and J by 4 bases, with 14 bases between. The CDR3 is made up of 16 amino acids. Germline CDR1 SGHDT, CDR2 YYEEEE.

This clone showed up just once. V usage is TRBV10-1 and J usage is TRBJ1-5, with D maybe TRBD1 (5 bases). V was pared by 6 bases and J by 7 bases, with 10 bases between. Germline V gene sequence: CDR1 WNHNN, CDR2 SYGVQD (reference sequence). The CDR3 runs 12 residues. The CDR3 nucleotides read TGCGCCAGCAGGGAGGGGCAACAGCCCCAGCATTTT. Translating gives CASREGQQPQHF.

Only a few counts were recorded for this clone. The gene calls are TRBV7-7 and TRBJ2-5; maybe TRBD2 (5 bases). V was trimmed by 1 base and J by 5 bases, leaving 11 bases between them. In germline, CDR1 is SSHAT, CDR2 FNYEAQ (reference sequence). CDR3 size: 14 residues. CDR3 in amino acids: CASSLDGVGETQYF. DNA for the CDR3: TGTGCCAGCAGCTTAGACGGGGTTGGGGAGACCCAGTACTTC.

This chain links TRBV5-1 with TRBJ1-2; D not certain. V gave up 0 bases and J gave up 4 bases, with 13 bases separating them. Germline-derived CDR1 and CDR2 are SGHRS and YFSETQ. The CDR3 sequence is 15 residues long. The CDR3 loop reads CASSLGNWEGYGYTF. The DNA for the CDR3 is TGCGCCAGCAGCTTGGGTAATTGGGAGGGCTATGGCTACACCTTC.

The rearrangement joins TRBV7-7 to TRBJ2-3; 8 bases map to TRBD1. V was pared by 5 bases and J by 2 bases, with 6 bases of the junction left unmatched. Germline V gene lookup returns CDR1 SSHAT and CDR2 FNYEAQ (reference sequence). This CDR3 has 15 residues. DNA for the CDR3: TGTGCCAGCAGCGCTGGGACAGGAGTCACAGATACGCAGTATTTT. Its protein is CASSAGTGVTDTQYF.

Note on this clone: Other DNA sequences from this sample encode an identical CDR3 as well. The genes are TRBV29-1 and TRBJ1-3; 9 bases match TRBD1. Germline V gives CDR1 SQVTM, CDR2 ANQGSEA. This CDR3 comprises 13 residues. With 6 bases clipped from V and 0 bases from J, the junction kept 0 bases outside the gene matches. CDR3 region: CSVGQGSGNTIYF. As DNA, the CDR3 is TGCAGCGTGGGACAGGGCTCTGGAAACACCATATATTTT. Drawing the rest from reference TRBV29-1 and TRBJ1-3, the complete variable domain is SAVISQKPSRDICQRGTSLTIQCQVDSQVTMMFWYRQQPGQSLTLIATANQGSEATYESGFVIDKFPISRPNLTFSTLTVSNMSPEDSSIYLCSVGQGSGNTIYFGEGSWLTVV.

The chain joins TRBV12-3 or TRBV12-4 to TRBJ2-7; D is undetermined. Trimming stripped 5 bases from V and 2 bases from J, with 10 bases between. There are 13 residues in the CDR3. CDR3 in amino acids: CASSPPLTYEQYF. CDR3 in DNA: TGTGCCAGCAGTCCTCCCCTAACCTACGAGCAGTACTTC.

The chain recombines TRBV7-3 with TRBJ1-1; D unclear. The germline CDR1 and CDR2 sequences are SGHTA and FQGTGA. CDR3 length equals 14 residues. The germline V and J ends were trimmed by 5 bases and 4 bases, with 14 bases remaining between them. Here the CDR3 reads CASSPTTQLTEAFF. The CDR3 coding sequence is TGTGCCAGCAGCCCGACGACACAACTCACTGAAGCTTTCTTT.

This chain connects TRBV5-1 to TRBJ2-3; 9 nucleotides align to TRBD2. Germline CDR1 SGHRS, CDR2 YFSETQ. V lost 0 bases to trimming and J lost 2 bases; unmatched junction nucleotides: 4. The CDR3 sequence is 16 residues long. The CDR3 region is CASSLALAGATDTQYF. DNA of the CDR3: TGCGCCAGCAGCTTGGCTTTAGCGGGGGCCACAGATACGCAGTATTTT.

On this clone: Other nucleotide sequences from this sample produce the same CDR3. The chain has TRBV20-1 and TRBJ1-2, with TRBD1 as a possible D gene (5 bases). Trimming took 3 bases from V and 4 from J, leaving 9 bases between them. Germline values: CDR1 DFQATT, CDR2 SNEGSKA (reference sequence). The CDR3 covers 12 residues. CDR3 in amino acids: CSASLTGYGYTF. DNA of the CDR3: TGCAGTGCTAGTTTAACAGGCTATGGCTACACCTTC.

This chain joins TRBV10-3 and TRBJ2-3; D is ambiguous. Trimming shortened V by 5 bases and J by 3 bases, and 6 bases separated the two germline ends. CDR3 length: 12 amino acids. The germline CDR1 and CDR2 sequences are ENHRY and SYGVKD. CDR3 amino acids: CAISTRTDTQYF. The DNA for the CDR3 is TGTGCCATCAGTACGAGGACAGATACGCAGTATTTT.

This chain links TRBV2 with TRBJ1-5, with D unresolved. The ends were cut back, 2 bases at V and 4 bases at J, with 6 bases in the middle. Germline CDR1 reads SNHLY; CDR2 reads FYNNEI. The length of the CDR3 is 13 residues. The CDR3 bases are TGTGCCAGCAGTGAAAGGAGAAATCAGCCCCAGCATTTT. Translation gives CASSERRNQPQHF.

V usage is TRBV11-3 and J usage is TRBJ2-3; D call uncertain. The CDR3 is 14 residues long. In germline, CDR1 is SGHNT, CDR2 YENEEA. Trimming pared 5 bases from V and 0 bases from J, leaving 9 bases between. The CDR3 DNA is TGTGCCAGCAGCCCCCAGGCTAGCACAGATACGCAGTATTTT. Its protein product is CASSPQASTDTQYF.

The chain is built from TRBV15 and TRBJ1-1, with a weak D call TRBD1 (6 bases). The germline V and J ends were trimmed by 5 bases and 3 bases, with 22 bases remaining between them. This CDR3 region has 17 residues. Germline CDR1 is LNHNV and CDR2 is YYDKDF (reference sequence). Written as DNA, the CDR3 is TGTGCCACCAGCGGCGGACAGCGGGGGAGAGCGGACACTGAAGCTTTCTTT. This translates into CATSGGQRGRADTEAFF.

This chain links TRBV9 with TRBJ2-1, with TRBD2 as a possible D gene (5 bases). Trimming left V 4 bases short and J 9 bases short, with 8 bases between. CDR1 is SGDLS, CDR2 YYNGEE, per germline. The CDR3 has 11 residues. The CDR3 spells CASSRGSEQFF. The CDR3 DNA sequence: TGTGCCAGCAGCCGGGGAAGTGAGCAGTTCTTC.

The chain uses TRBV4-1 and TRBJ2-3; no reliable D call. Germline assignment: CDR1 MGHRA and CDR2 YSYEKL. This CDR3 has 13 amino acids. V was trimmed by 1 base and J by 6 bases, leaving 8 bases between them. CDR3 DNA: TGCGCCAGCAGCCAAGCGAGGAGTGATACGCAGTATTTT. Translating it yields CASSQARSDTQYF.

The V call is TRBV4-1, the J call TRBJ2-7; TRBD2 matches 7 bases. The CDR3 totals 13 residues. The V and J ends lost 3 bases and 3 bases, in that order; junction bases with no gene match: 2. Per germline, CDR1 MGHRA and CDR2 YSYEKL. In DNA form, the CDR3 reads TGCGCCAGCAGCCAGGGGGGGGGCTACGAGCAGTACTTC. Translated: CASSQGGGYEQYF.

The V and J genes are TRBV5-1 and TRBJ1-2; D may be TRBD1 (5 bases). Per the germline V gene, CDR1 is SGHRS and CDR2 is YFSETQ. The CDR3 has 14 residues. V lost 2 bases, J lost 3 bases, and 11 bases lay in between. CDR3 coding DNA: TGCGCCAGCAGCTTAGACAGCAAAGACTATGGCTACACCTTC. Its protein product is CASSLDSKDYGYTF.

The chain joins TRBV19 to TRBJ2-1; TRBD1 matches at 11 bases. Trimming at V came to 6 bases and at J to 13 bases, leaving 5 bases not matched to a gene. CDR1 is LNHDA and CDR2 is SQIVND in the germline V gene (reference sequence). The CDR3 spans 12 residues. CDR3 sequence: CASRGQGAVQFF. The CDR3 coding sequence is TGTGCCAGTAGAGGACAGGGGGCGGTCCAGTTCTTC.